These T cell receptor beta chains were read from a single sample in a study of shared clonotypes between healthy human individuals. Profiled with immunoSEQ multiplex PCR; TCRdb holds only in-frame clones, not every one. Of about 490,000 clones in the sample, 75% to 85% were seen once. Specimen: PBMCs. The receptors were sampled from a woman between 35 and 50 years old in good health. Some clones in this sample may be carry-over from other donors' samples. CDR3s include the opening cysteine and the closing phenylalanine or tryptophan. D genes are given only for firm matches. A row's size may be missing; if present it is once, few, many or a size class.

size	J	D	V	DNA	CDR3
-	TRBJ1-1	TRBD1	TRBV6-5	TGTGCCAGCAGTGGAGGGACAGTCACTGAAGCTTTCTTT	CASSGGTVTEAFF
-	TRBJ2-1	TRBD2	TRBV14	TGTGCCAGCAGCGAAATTAGCGGGAGGGCCTACAATGAGCAGTTCTTC	CASSEISGRAYNEQFF
once	TRBJ1-5	TRBD1	TRBV7-9	TGTGCCAGCAGCTCGTGGCTGGGACAGGGAAGCAATCAGCCCCAGCATTTT	CASSSWLGQGSNQPQHF
-	TRBJ2-7	TRBD1	TRBV7-8	TGTGCCAGCAGCTTAAGACAGGGCTACGAGCAGTACTTC	CASSLRQGYEQYF
many	TRBJ2-3	TRBD2	TRBV7-3	TGTGCCAGCAGCTCATTAGCGGGAGAAGCAGATACGCAGTATTTT	CASSSLAGEADTQYF
-	TRBJ2-7	-	TRBV5-1	TGCGCCAGCAGCTTGAACGCTCGACTACGCTCCTACGAGCAGTACTTC	CASSLNARLRSYEQYF
-	TRBJ1-1	-	TRBV28	TGTGCCAGCAGTTCCCCCGGGTTGGGGGTAACTGAAGCTTTCTTT	CASSSPGLGVTEAFF
-	TRBJ2-7	-	TRBV19	TGTGCCAGTAGTATAGCCGGCCTCCCAAGCCACGAGCAGTACTTC	CASSIAGLPSHEQYF
few	TRBJ2-3	TRBD1	TRBV2	TGTGCCAGCAGCTCTGACAGGGCTAGCACAGATACGCAGTATTTT	CASSSDRASTDTQYF
-	TRBJ1-1	-	TRBV10-3	TGTGCCATCAGTGAACAGGAGAACACTGAAGCTTTCTTT	CAISEQENTEAFF
once	TRBJ2-1	TRBD2	TRBV29-1	TGCAGCGTTGATAGGGGAGCTAGCGGTTACAATGAGCAGTTCTTC	CSVDRGASGYNEQFF
-	TRBJ1-3	-	TRBV7-6	TGTGCCAGCAGCTTAGGCCGAGGGGGGAGTGGTGGAAACACCATATATTTT	CASSLGRGGSGGNTIYF
-	TRBJ2-7	-	TRBV7-2	TGTGCCAGCAGCCAGGGACCTTCGTGGGAGCAGTACTTC	CASSQGPSWEQYF
-	TRBJ2-7	TRBD1	TRBV7-2	TGTGCCAGCAGTCGGGACAGGGGACCCTACGAGCAGTACTTC	CASSRDRGPYEQYF
-	TRBJ2-2	-	TRBV2	TGTGCCAGCAAGGACATATGGAACACCGGGGAGCTGTTTTTT	CASKDIWNTGELFF
-	TRBJ2-5	-	TRBV5-1	TGCGCCAGCAGCTTTGAACAGGCTCACGCGACCCAGTACTTC	CASSFEQAHATQYF
-	TRBJ2-2	-	TRBV29-1	TGCGGCGTTGAAGGAGGGTGGGGGCTGGACGGGGAGCTGTTTTTT	CGVEGGWGLDGELFF
-	TRBJ2-5	TRBD2	TRBV11-3	TGTGCCAGCAGCTTAGGCAGGACTAGCGGAGGGGAAGAGACCCAGTACTTC	CASSLGRTSGGEETQYF
-	TRBJ2-3	-	TRBV27	TGTGCCAGCAGGTTGACCGCGGCCTTGGCGCAGTATTTT	CASRLTAALAQYF
few	TRBJ2-2	-	TRBV7-8	TGTGCCAGCAGCCGGGGACTCGGGACCGGGGAGCTGTTTTTT	CASSRGLGTGELFF
-	TRBJ1-1	-	TRBV6-5	TGTGCCAGCAGTTACAACAGGGCAGGCACTGAAGCTTTCTTT	CASSYNRAGTEAFF
-	TRBJ2-7	TRBD2	TRBV5-6	TGTGCCAGCAGCCCCTCCCCGGGGGGCTCCTACGAGCAGTACTTC	CASSPSPGGSYEQYF
-	TRBJ1-5	-	TRBV28	TGTGCCAGCAGTTTAAGGGATGGCAATCAGCCCCAGCATTTT	CASSLRDGNQPQHF
once	TRBJ2-3	TRBD2	TRBV5-1	TGCGCCAGCAGCAGGACTAGCGGGAGTAGGGCAGATACGCAGTATTTT	CASSRTSGSRADTQYF
-	TRBJ1-5	-	TRBV4-2	TGTGCCAGCAGCCTCCGTGGGGACAATCAGCCCCAGCATTTT	CASSLRGDNQPQHF
-	TRBJ2-7	-	TRBV7-9	TGTGCCAGCGCCAACCGGTACGAGCAGTACTTC	CASANRYEQYF
-	TRBJ1-4	-	TRBV4-2	TGTGCCAGCAGCCAAGATCTCAGGACCGAAAAACTGTTTTTT	CASSQDLRTEKLFF
few	TRBJ1-5	TRBD1	TRBV6-1	TGTGCCAGCAGTGGAGCAGGGGGCGGTCAGCCCCAGCATTTT	CASSGAGGGQPQHF
-	TRBJ2-5	-	TRBV7-2	TGTGCCAGCAGCTCCCAAACGAAGACCCAGTACTTC	CASSSQTKTQYF
-	TRBJ2-7	TRBD1	TRBV15	TGTGCCACCAGCAGAGATCTCTGGGACAGGGGGCAGTACGAGCAGTACTTC	CATSRDLWDRGQYEQYF
-	TRBJ1-1	TRBD1	TRBV30	TGTGCCTGGAGTCGGGACAGGGGGACTGGAGCTTTCTTT	CAWSRDRGTGAFF
-	TRBJ2-7	-	TRBV29-1	TGCAGCGTGGCGACTAGTTACGAGCAGTACTTC	CSVATSYEQYF
-	TRBJ2-3	TRBD1	TRBV19	TGTGCCAGTAGTTTGGACAGGGCGGCAGATACGCAGTATTTT	CASSLDRAADTQYF
-	TRBJ2-7	-	TRBV28	TGTGCCAGCACCCCGGGAACGAACAACGAGCAGTACTTC	CASTPGTNNEQYF
-	TRBJ2-5	TRBD1	TRBV30	TGTGCCTGGGGCGACCCAGGGGGCTATCAAGAGACCCAGTACTTC	CAWGDPGGYQETQYF
-	TRBJ2-2	-	TRBV5-1	TGCGCCAGCAGCCTGTCATCTAGTCTCGGGGAGCTGTTTTTT	CASSLSSSLGELFF
-	TRBJ1-1	-	TRBV5-4	TGTGCCAGCAGCTTGGGGGGGACCATGAACACTGAAGCTTTCTTT	CASSLGGTMNTEAFF
-	TRBJ2-7	-	TRBV27	TGTGCCAGCAGTCTCCTACAGAGCTCCTACGAGCAGTACTTC	CASSLLQSSYEQYF
-	TRBJ1-4	TRBD1	TRBV19	TGTGCCAGTGAAGGGGGCCCCTCTAATGAAAAACTGTTTTTT	CASEGGPSNEKLFF